This T cell receptor beta chain originates from a study of cytomegalovirus exposure and HLA in healthy donors. Trimming shortened V by 5 bases and J by 11 bases, and 15 bases separated the two germline ends. The CDR3 is 12 residues long. The germline CDR1 and CDR2 sequences are SEHNR and FQNEAQ (reference sequence). Researchers ran the PCR with 60 Vbeta and 13 Jbeta primers. Assay used: immunoSEQ multiplex PCR; TCRdb lists only in-frame clones, some missing. Seen here are some 170,000 clones, nearly 80% observed once, and the top ten hold 5% to 7%. Sequencing was done on a sample of PBMCs. V gene TRBV7-9 combines with J gene TRBJ2-5; tentative D call: TRBD2 (5 bases). The receptor was isolated from a man between 40 and 49 years old in good health and CMV-seropositive. The CDR3 region is CASSREGVLQYF. In DNA form, the CDR3 reads TGTGCCAGCAGCCGGGAAGGAGTCTTGCAGTACTTC.